This is a list of T cell receptor beta chains from one sample in a study of blood T cell repertoires in COVID-19. Repertoires were generated with immunoSEQ multiplex PCR, while TCRdb's copy carries only in-frame clones and drops some. The profile shows 90,000 to 110,000 clones, roughly 84% of them singletons. The sequenced sample consisted of peripheral blood. The source of these receptors is a woman older than 75 with active or convalescent COVID-19. Each CDR3 is given with its conserved first and last residue.

TRBJ2-7,TRBV28,CASSTDRGGSYEQYF
TRBJ2-1,TRBV19,CASSTRQGYEQFF
TRBJ2-3,TRBV2,CASSESLAGFIGTQYF
TRBJ1-5,TRBV6-5,CASSGHLNNQPQHF
TRBJ2-4,TRBV19,CASSIGYRGRENIQYF
TRBJ2-1,TRBV27,CASSLSGGLAVNEQFF
TRBJ2-7,TRBV29-1,CSVKTGYLRTSGTYYEQYF
TRBJ2-3,TRBV3-1/TRBV3-2,CASSPRRTSGSTDTQYF
TRBJ1-1,TRBV2,CASSEQGWGTEAFF
TRBJ2-5,TRBV12-3/TRBV12-4,CASRGTLQETQYF
TRBJ1-3,TRBV6-1,CASSETGAGNTIYF
TRBJ1-1,TRBV7-9,CASSWDRGTEAFF